One and the same sample provided the 27 T cell receptor beta chains below, sequenced in a study of cytomegalovirus exposure and HLA in healthy donors. The PCR ran on 60 Vbeta and 13 Jbeta primers. Generated by immunoSEQ multiplex PCR, the TCRdb table keeps only in-frame clones and is missing some. The table has 150,000 to 250,000 clones, 82% seen once. Sequenced: PBMCs. The receptors here all came from a woman between 50 and 59 years old in good health and CMV-seropositive.

The chain employs TRBV7-2 and TRBJ1-6, with 7 positions matching TRBD1. The germline gives CDR1 SGHTA, CDR2 FQGNSA. The ends lost 7 bases at V and 5 bases at J; junction bases unmatched: 14. This CDR3 is 17 amino acids long. DNA of the CDR3: TGTGCCAGCACCCCAAGGGGGCGCGGCGGAGATAATTCACCCCTCCACTTT. Translating it yields CASTPRGRGGDNSPLHF.

V gene TRBV9 combines with J gene TRBJ1-5, with a tentative D call TRBD1 (5 bases). The CDR3 extends over 14 amino acids. The germline V and J ends were trimmed by 3 bases and 5 bases, with 12 bases remaining between them. Germline loops: CDR1 SGDLS, CDR2 YYNGEE. The CDR3 sequence is CASSDSPGHQPQHF. The CDR3 DNA reads TGTGCCAGCAGCGACTCCCCAGGGCATCAGCCCCAGCATTTT.

The chain combines TRBV18 with TRBJ2-2; 9 bases match TRBD1. CDR1 is KGHSH and CDR2 is LQKENI in the germline V gene. The CDR3 is made up of 16 amino acids. The V and J ends lost 3 bases and 7 bases, in that order; junction bases with no gene match: 9. CDR3 loop: CASSPLDRGNIGELFF. CDR3 sequence (DNA): TGTGCCAGCTCACCTCTTGACAGGGGGAATATCGGGGAGCTGTTTTTT.

This sequence joins TRBV5-6 and TRBJ1-1; no clear D. Between the trimmed V and J ends, which lost 4 bases and 4 bases, there was a span of 20 bases. Germline CDR1 reads SGHDT; CDR2 reads YYEEEE. There are 16 residues in the CDR3. In DNA, the CDR3 is TGTGCCAGCAGCCTCGGGTCCTCCGGTCGGAGCACTGAAGCTTTCTTT. Its protein product is CASSLGSSGRSTEAFF.

The rearrangement joins TRBV10-3 to TRBJ2-3; 8 bases match TRBD2. This CDR3 has 15 residues. V was pared by 8 bases and J by 1 base, with 8 bases of the junction left unmatched. The germline gives CDR1 ENHRY, CDR2 SYGVKD. The CDR3 protein is CAILAATSGTDTQYF. The CDR3 DNA reads TGTGCCATCCTCGCGGCGACTAGCGGCACAGATACGCAGTATTTT.

Comment on this clone: The sample carries other DNA sequences with the same CDR3. V and J are TRBV28 and TRBJ2-5, with a possible D match to TRBD2 (6 bases). Trimming took off 0 bases at V and 9 bases at J, with 17 bases between the two ends. This CDR3 has 15 residues. Germline V lookup: CDR1 MDHEN, CDR2 SYDVKM. CDR3 sequence (DNA): TGTGCCAGCAGTTTATGGGGACTCGCCACCAACTCCCAGTACTTC. This gives the protein CASSLWGLATNSQYF.

The CDR3 nucleotides are TGTGCCAGCAGTGCCAACCGAAATAAGGGACAGGGGGCGGTCTCTTTTATGAACACTGAAGCTTTCTTT. This gives the protein CASSANRNKGQGAVSFMNTEAFF. The rearrangement joins TRBV27 to TRBJ1-1; 12 bases are a match to TRBD1. The germline V gene encodes CDR1 MNHEY and CDR2 SMNVEV (reference sequence). The CDR3 consists of 23 residues. Trimming removed 5 bases from V and 0 bases from J; junction bases left unmatched: 25.

This sequence joins TRBV19 and TRBJ2-1; 7 bases line up with TRBD1. The CDR3 spans 17 residues. With 1 base clipped from V and 2 bases from J, the junction kept 8 bases outside the gene matches. CDR1 is LNHDA and CDR2 is SQIVND in the germline V gene (reference sequence). CDR3 sequence (DNA): TGTGCCAGTAGTATAGTTGTGGGTCAGGGGGCCTACAATGAGCAGTTCTTC. Translation gives CASSIVVGQGAYNEQFF.

The chain has TRBV7-2 and TRBJ2-7; 7 bases are shared with TRBD1. This CDR3 region has 13 residues. The V gene end was trimmed by 3 bases and the J gene end by 2 bases; junction bases not matched to a gene: 1. The germline gives CDR1 SGHTA, CDR2 FQGNSA. The CDR3 region has the DNA TGTGCCAGCAGCTTCGACAGGGCCTACGAGCAGTACTTC. Protein product: CASSFDRAYEQYF.

The rearrangement uses TRBV7-3 and TRBJ2-2; no clear D gene. Trimming shortened V by 0 bases and J by 6 bases, and 11 bases separated the two germline ends. Germline values: CDR1 SGHTA, CDR2 FQGTGA. This CDR3 contains 15 residues. This CDR3 is CASSLTSPVAGELFF. The CDR3 DNA reads as TGTGCCAGCAGCTTAACGTCTCCGGTTGCCGGGGAGCTGTTTTTT.

This clone was seen once. This chain connects TRBV9 to TRBJ2-3; 10 positions agree with TRBD2. Germline CDR1 SGDLS, CDR2 YYNGEE. V gave up 1 base and J gave up 2 bases; unmatched junction bases: 10. The CDR3 runs to 18 residues. The CDR3: CASSVTVRAGGHTDTQYF. The CDR3, as DNA: TGTGCCAGCAGCGTAACCGTCAGAGCGGGGGGGCACACAGATACGCAGTATTTT.

The V and J genes are TRBV2 and TRBJ1-5, with unresolved D. CDR3 length equals 14 residues. V was pared by 6 bases and J by 4 bases, with 13 bases between. Germline CDR1 reads SNHLY; CDR2 reads FYNNEI. The chain's CDR3 is CASRFHDGNQPQHF. CDR3 sequence (DNA): TGTGCCAGCAGATTCCACGACGGGAATCAGCCCCAGCATTTT.

Concerning this clone: Its ends do not fully match the called genes, so a read error is possible. This chain links TRBV25-1 with TRBJ2-5; 7 positions match TRBD2. Germline loops: CDR1 MGHDK, CDR2 SYGVNS. The CDR3 length is 16 residues. CDR3 region: CASSERRDKGRETQHF. The CDR3 DNA sequence: TGTGCCAGCAGTGAACGCCGCGACAAGGGGAGGGAGACCCAGCACTTC.

The chain uses TRBV6-5 and TRBJ1-1, with D possibly TRBD1 on 6 matching bases. CDR1 and CDR2 (germline): MNHEY, SVGAGI. CDR3 length: 16 amino acids. Trimming removed 0 bases at V and 4 bases at J, with 15 bases between. The CDR3 is CASSYSLLGGGTEAFF. CDR3 coding DNA: TGTGCCAGCAGTTACTCCCTCCTGGGAGGGGGCACTGAAGCTTTCTTT.

The V and J genes are TRBV15 and TRBJ2-1; tentative D call: TRBD2 (6 bases). The CDR3 totals 16 residues. Germline CDR1 reads LNHNV; CDR2 reads YYDKDF (reference sequence). The germline V and J ends were trimmed by 4 bases and 3 bases, with 16 bases remaining between them. CDR3: CATSTSRRGIYNEQFF. Here the CDR3 DNA reads TGTGCCACCAGCACTTCTCGACGGGGGATCTACAATGAGCAGTTCTTC. The full variable domain, completed using reference TRBV15 and TRBJ2-1, is DAMVIQNPRYQVTQFGKPVTLSCSQTLNHNVMYWYQQKSSQAPKLLFHYYDKDFNNEADTPDNFQSRRPNTSFCFLDIRSPGLGDTAMYLCATSTSRRGIYNEQFFGPGTRLTVL.

This rearrangement joins TRBV7-7 to TRBJ2-2; a possible D gene is TRBD2 (5 bases). Between the trimmed V and J ends, which lost 5 bases and 8 bases, there was a span of 12 bases. CDR3 length: 13 residues. Germline CDR1 reads SSHAT; CDR2 reads FNYEAQ (reference sequence). The CDR3 sequence is CASSLDFLGELFF. The CDR3 nucleotides are TGTGCCAGCAGCCTGGACTTCTTGGGGGAGCTGTTTTTT.

The chain has TRBV7-9 and TRBJ2-1; no clear D. The germline V gene encodes CDR1 SEHNR and CDR2 FQNEAQ (reference sequence). The CDR3 length is 15 residues. The V gene lost 2 bases and the J gene lost 0 bases, with 8 bases spanning the gap. The CDR3 DNA sequence: TGTGCCAGCAGCTTAATCGGTAGCTCCTACAATGAGCAGTTCTTC. Its protein is CASSLIGSSYNEQFF.

The rearrangement uses TRBV5-1 and TRBJ2-1; 10 nucleotides agree with TRBD1. The CDR3 totals 14 residues. Germline assignment: CDR1 SGHRS and CDR2 YFSETQ. J was trimmed by 7 bases and V by 4 bases; bases with no gene match: 5. CDR3 region: CASSPGTGVNEQFF. For the CDR3, the DNA is TGCGCCAGCAGCCCCGGGACAGGGGTAAATGAGCAGTTCTTC.

The V and J genes are TRBV19 and TRBJ2-5; D perhaps matches TRBD1 (6 bases). This CDR3 contains 13 residues. V was pared by 5 bases and J by 5 bases, with 12 bases between. Germline V gene data show CDR1 as LNHDA and CDR2 as SQIVND (reference sequence). CDR3 DNA sequence: TGTGCCAGTAGTTTTTACAGGGACGAGACCCAGTACTTC. Protein sequence: CASSFYRDETQYF.

This clone was seen only a few times. The junction shows a germline mismatch at one end, possibly a read error. The rearrangement joins TRBV6-1 to TRBJ2-7, with TRBD1 identical over 8 bases. Germline V CDR1 and CDR2: MNHNS, SASEGT. The CDR3 spans 12 residues. The CDR3 reads CASTGDRPTKRF. CDR3 coding DNA: TGTGCCAGCACAGGGGACAGGCCTACAAAAAGGTTT.

This chain joins TRBV10-3 and TRBJ2-3, with 14 bases matching TRBD2. V lost 0 bases, J lost 0 bases, and 8 bases stayed unmatched. The CDR3 is 20 residues long. Germline-derived CDR1 and CDR2 are ENHRY and SYGVKD. The CDR3, as DNA: TGTGCCATCAGTGAGTCGACTAGCGGGGGGGCGTTTCGTAGCACAGATACGCAGTATTTT. Its translation is CAISESTSGGAFRSTDTQYF.

This chain uses TRBV28 with TRBJ1-2, with a possible D match to TRBD1 (6 bases). The germline CDR1 and CDR2 sequences are MDHEN and SYDVKM. The CDR3 spans 13 residues. V gave up 6 bases and J gave up 8 bases, with 16 bases separating them. As DNA, the CDR3 is TGTGCCAGCAGCGATGGGGGCAGGGACGGCTACACCTTC. Encoded protein: CASSDGGRDGYTF.

This clone was seen a handful of times. V is TRBV6-1 and J is TRBJ1-2; the match to TRBD1 covers 11 bases. This CDR3 is 15 amino acids long. Germline assignment: CDR1 MNHNS and CDR2 SASEGT. V shed 6 bases, J shed 7 bases, and the junction held 10 bases outside the gene matches. For the CDR3, the DNA is TGTGCCAGCAGGCAAGGGTGGACAGGGGGCTCTGGCTACACCTTC. Residues: CASRQGWTGGSGYTF.

The chain carries TRBV5-1 and TRBJ1-2; D ambiguous. The germline CDR1 and CDR2 sequences are SGHRS and YFSETQ. The V end was cut by 0 bases, the J end by 6 bases, with 6 bases between. CDR3 length: 12 residues. This chain's CDR3 is CASSLAGDGYTF. CDR3 sequence (DNA): TGCGCCAGCAGCTTGGCCGGGGATGGCTACACCTTC. Using reference TRBV5-1 and TRBJ1-2 for the parts outside the CDR3, the full variable domain is KAGVTQTPRYLIKTRGQQVTLSCSPISGHRSVSWYQQTPGQGLQFLFEYFSETQRNKGNFPGRFSGRQFSNSRSEMNVSTLELGDSALYLCASSLAGDGYTFGSGTRLTVV.

V usage is TRBV28 and J usage is TRBJ1-5, with D perhaps matching TRBD1 (6 bases). The V and J ends lost 3 bases and 1 base respectively, with 19 bases between them. There are 18 residues in the CDR3. CDR1 and CDR2 from the germline V gene are MDHEN and SYDVKM. CDR3 DNA sequence: TGTGCCAGCAGTTTTCCGGGGGGCGCGATCCTAAGCAATCAGCCCCAGCATTTT. It yields the protein CASSFPGGAILSNQPQHF. Full variable domain (missing parts from reference TRBV28 and TRBJ1-5): DVKVTQSSRYLVKRTGEKVFLECVQDMDHENMFWYRQDPGLGLRLIYFSYDVKMKEKGDIPEGYSVSREKKERFSLILESASTNQTSMYLCASSFPGGAILSNQPQHFGDGTRLSIL.

The table lists this clone with a few counts. The gene calls are TRBV7-2 and TRBJ1-4; TRBD1 aligns across 9 bases. V lost 5 bases, J lost 8 bases, and 12 bases stayed unmatched. In germline, CDR1 is SGHTA, CDR2 FQGNSA. The CDR3 extends over 16 amino acids. Here the CDR3 reads CASSGDAGQGGEKLFF. CDR3 coding DNA: TGTGCCAGCAGCGGGGACGCGGGACAGGGAGGGGAAAAACTGTTTTTT.

The sample holds a few counts of this clone. A junction end diverges from the germline sequence, so it may reflect a read error. The rearrangement uses TRBV9 and TRBJ2-3; 8 bases are shared with TRBD2. The CDR3 sequence is 16 residues long. CDR1 is SGDLS, CDR2 YYNGEE, per germline. CDR3 sequence (DNA): TGTGCCAGCAGCGTAGGCGGGGCATTAACGAGCGGGAGTTTAATTTTT. Protein sequence: CASSVGGALTSGSLIF.